One TCR beta chain is described in this entry. This entry is derived from a study of Graves' ophthalmopathy and Graves' hyperthyroidism. The ends were cut back, 7 bases at V and 8 bases at J, with 14 bases in the middle. Per germline, CDR1 LNHDA and CDR2 SQIVND (reference sequence). This CDR3 contains 12 residues. RNA transcripts served as template for amplifying TCR beta CDR3 sequences. Second-round multiplex PCR came after a first-round RT-PCR that employed HTBI primers. TCRdb re-derived calls from the multiplex PCR reads in MiXCR, one entry per CDR3 protein. The table has 600,000 to 650,000 distinct CDR3 sequences, about a fifth seen once.

This TCR came from a woman aged 18 to 35 with stable Graves' hyperthyroidism. Some clones in this sample may be carry-over from other donors' samples. V usage is TRBV19 and J usage is TRBJ1-2, with TRBD1 as a possible D gene (5 bases). The source material was peripheral blood. The CDR3 region is CASTPGAGGYTF. DNA for the CDR3: TGTGCCAGTACCCCCGGGGCGGGGGGCTACACCTTC.